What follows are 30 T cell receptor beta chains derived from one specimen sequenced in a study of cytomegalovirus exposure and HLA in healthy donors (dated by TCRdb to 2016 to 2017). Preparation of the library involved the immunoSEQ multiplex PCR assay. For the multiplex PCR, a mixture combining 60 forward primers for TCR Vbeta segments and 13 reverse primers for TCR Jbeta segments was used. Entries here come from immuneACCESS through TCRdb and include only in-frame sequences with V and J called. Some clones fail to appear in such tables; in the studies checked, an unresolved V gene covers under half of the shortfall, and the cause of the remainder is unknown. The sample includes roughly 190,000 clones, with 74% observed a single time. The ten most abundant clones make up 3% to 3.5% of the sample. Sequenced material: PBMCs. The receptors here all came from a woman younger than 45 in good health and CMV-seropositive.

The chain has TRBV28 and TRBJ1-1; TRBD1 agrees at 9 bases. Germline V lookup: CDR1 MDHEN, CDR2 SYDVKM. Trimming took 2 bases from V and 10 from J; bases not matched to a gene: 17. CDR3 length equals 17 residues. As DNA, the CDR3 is TGTGCCAGCAGTTTAAATCCTTACCGGGACAGGGACCTAGGAGCTTTCTTT. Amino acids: CASSLNPYRDRDLGAFF.

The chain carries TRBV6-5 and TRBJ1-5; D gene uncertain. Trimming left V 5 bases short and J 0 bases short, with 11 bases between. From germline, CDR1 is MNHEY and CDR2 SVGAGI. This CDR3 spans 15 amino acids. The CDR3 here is CASSRRRDSNQPQHF. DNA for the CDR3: TGTGCCAGCAGTCGGCGGAGAGATAGCAATCAGCCCCAGCATTTT.

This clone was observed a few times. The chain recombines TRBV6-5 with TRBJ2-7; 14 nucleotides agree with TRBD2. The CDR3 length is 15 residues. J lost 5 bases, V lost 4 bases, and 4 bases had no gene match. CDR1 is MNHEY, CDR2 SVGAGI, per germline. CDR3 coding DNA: TGTGCCAGCAGTTCGACTAGCGGGAGGGACAACGAGCAGTACTTC. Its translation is CASSSTSGRDNEQYF.

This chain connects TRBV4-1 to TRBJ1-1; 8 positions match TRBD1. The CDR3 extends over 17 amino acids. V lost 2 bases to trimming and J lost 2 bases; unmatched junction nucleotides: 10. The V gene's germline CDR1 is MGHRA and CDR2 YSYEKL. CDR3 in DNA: TGCGCCAGCAGCCAACAGGGGGCATTGGCAAGTAACACTGAAGCTTTCTTT. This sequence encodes CASSQQGALASNTEAFF.

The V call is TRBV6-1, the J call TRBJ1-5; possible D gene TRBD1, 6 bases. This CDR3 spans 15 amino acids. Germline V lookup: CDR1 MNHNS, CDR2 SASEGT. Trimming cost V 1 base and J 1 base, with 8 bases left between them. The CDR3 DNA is TGTGCCAGCAGTGAAGTGGGGGCAAGCAATCAGCCCCAGCATTTT. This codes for CASSEVGASNQPQHF.

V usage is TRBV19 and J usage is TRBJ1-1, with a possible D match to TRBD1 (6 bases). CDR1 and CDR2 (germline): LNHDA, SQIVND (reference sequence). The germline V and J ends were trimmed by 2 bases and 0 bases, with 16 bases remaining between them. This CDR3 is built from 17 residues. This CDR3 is CASSIRRTVNMNTEAFF. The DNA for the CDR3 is TGTGCCAGTAGTATAAGAAGGACAGTTAACATGAACACTGAAGCTTTCTTT. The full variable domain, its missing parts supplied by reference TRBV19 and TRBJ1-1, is DGGITQSPKYLFRKEGQNVTLSCEQNLNHDAMYWYRQDPGQGLRLIYYSQIVNDFQKGDIAEGYSVSREKKESFPLTVTSAQKNPTAFYLCASSIRRTVNMNTEAFFGQGTRLTVV.

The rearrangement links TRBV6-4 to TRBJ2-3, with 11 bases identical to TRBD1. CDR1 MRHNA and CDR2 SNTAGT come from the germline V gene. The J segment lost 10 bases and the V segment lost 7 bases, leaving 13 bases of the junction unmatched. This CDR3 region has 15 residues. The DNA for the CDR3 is TGTGCCAGCACCCGGACAGGGGGCGATGGGGATCCGCAGTATTTT. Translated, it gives CASTRTGGDGDPQYF.

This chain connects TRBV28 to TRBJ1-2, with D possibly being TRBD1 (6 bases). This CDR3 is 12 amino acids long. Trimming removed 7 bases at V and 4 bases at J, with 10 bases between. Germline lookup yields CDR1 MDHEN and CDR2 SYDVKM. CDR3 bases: TGTGCCAGCAACTCGGACAGCTATGGCTACACCTTC. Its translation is CASNSDSYGYTF.

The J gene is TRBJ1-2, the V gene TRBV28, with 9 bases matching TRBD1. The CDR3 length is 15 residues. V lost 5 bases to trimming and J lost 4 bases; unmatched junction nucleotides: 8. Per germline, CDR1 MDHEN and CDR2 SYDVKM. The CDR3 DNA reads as TGTGCCAGCAGTCGACAGGGGGAATGGATCTATGGCTACACCTTC. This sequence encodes CASSRQGEWIYGYTF.

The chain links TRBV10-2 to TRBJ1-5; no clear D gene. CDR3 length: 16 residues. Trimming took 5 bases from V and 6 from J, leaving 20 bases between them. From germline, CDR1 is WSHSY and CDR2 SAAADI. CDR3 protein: CASSPPRAPGGQPQHF. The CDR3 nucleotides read TGCGCCAGCAGTCCCCCCCGGGCCCCGGGAGGTCAGCCCCAGCATTTT.

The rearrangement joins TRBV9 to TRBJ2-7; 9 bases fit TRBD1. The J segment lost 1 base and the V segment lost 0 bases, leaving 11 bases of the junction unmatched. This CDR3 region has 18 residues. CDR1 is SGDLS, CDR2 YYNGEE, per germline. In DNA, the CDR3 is TGTGCCAGCAGCGTAGGGGCAGGACAGGGGATGGAGTCCTACGAGCAGTACTTC. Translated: CASSVGAGQGMESYEQYF.

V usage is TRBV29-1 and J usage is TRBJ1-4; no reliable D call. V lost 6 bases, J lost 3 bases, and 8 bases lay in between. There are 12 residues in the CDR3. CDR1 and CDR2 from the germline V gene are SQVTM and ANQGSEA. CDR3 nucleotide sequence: TGCAGCGTCAGTGAGGCTAATGAAAAACTGTTTTTT. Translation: CSVSEANEKLFF.

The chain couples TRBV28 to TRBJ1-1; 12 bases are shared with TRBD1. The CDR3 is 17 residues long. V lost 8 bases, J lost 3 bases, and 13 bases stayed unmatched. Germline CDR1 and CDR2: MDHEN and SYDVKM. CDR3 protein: CASSRPGTGGIDTEAFF. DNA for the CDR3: TGTGCCAGCTCCCGTCCCGGGACAGGGGGCATAGACACTGAAGCTTTCTTT.

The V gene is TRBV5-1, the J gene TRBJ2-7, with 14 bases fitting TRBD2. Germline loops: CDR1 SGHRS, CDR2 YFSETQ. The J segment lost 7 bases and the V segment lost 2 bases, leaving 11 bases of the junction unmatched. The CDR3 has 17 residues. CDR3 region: CASSLPGLAGATQEQYF. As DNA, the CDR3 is TGCGCCAGCAGCTTACCGGGACTAGCGGGAGCAACGCAAGAGCAGTACTTC.

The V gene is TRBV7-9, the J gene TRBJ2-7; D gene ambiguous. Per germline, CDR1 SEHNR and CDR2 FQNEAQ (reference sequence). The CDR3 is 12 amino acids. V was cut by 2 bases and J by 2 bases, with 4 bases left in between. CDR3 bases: TGTGCCAGCAGCTTACCTCCCTACGAGCAGTACTTC. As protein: CASSLPPYEQYF.

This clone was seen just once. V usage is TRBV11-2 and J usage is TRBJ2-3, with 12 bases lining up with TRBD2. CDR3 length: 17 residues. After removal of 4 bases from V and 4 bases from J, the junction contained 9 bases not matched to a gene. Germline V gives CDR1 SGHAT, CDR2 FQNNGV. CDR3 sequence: CASSSPTSGSQADTQYF. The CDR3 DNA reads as TGTGCCAGCAGCTCGCCGACTAGCGGGAGTCAGGCAGATACGCAGTATTTT.

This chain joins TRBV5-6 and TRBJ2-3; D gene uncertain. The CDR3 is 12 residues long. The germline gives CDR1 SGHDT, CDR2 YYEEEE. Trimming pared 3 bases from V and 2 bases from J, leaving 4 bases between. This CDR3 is CASSYSTDTQYF. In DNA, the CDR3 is TGTGCCAGCAGCTACTCCACAGATACGCAGTATTTT. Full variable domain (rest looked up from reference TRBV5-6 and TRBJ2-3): DAGVTQSPTHLIKTRGQQVTLRCSPKSGHDTVSWYQQALGQGPQFIFQYYEEEERQRGNFPDRFSGHQFPNYSSELNVNALLLGDSALYLCASSYSTDTQYFGPGTRLTVL.

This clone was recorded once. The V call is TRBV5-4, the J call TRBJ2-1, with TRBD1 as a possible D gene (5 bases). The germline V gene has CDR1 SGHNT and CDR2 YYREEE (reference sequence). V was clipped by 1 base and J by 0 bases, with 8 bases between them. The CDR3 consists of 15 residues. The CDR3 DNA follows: TGTGCCAGCAGCTTGAGGGGTAGCTCCTACAATGAGCAGTTCTTC. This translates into CASSLRGSSYNEQFF.

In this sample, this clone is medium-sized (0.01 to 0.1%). In DNA form, the CDR3 reads TGTGCCAGCAGCTTAGGGGAGGGCTACGAGCAGTACTTC. Translating gives CASSLGEGYEQYF. The V gene is TRBV11-2, the J gene TRBJ2-7; TRBD2 matches 7 bases. Germline CDR1 is SGHAT and CDR2 is FQNNGV. The CDR3 runs 13 residues. Germline trimming cut 1 base from V and 3 bases from J; bases unmatched to any gene: 0.

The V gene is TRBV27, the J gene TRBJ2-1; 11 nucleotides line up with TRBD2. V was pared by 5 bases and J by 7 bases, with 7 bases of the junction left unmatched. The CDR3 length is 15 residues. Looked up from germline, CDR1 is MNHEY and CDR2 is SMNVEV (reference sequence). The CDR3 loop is CASSDTSGGGNEQFF. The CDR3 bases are TGTGCCAGCAGTGACACTAGCGGGGGTGGGAATGAGCAGTTCTTC.

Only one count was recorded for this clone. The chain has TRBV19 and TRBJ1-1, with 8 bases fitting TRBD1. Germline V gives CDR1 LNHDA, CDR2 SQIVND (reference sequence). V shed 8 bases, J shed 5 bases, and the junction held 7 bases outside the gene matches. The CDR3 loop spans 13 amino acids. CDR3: CASGQGAGTEAFF. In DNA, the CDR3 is TGTGCCAGTGGACAGGGAGCGGGAACTGAAGCTTTCTTT.

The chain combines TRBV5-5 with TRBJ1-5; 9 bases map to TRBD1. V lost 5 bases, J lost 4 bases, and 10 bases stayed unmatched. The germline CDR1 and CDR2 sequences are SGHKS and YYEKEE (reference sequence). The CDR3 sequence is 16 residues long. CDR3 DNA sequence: TGTGCCAGCAGTATCGGGGGGGGGACAGGGAATCAGCCCCAGCATTTT. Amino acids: CASSIGGGTGNQPQHF.

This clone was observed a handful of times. The CDR3 nucleotides read TGTGCCAGCAGTCTGGACTGGGTACAGCAGTACTTC. Protein sequence: CASSLDWVQQYF. The chain has TRBV28 and TRBJ2-7; possible D gene TRBD2, 5 bases. Trimming removed 5 bases from V and 8 bases from J, with 13 bases in between. CDR1 and CDR2 from the germline V gene are MDHEN and SYDVKM. CDR3 length: 12 residues.

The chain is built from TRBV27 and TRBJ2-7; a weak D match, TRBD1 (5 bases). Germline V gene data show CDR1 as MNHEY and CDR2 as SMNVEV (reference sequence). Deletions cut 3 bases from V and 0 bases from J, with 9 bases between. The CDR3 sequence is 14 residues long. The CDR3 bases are TGTGCCAGCAGTTTGGGGCCCCGCTCCTACGAGCAGTACTTC. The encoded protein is CASSLGPRSYEQYF.

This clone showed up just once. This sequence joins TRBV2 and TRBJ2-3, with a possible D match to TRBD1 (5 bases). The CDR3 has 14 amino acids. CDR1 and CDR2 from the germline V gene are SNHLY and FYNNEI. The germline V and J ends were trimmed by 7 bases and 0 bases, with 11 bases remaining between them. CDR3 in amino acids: CASMQGPSTDTQYF. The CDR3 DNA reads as TGTGCCAGCATGCAGGGCCCTAGCACAGATACGCAGTATTTT. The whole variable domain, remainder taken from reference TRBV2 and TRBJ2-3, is EPEVTQTPSHQVTQMGQEVILRCVPISNHLYFYWYRQILGQKVEFLVSFYNNEISEKSEIFDDQFSVERPDGSNFTLKIRSTKLEDSAMYFCASMQGPSTDTQYFGPGTRLTVL.

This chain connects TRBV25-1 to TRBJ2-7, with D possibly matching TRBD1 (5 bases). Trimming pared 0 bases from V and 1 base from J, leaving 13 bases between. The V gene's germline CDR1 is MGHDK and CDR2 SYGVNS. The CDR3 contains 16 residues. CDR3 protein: CASSEYLPGLSYEQYF. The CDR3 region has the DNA TGTGCCAGCAGTGAATATTTACCAGGGCTATCCTACGAGCAGTACTTC.

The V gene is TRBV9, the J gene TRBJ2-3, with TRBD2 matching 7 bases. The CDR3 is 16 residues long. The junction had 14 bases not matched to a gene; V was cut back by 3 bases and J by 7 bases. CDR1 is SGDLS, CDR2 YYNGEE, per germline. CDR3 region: CASSGASGGASYTQYF. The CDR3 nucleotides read TGTGCCAGCAGCGGTGCTAGCGGAGGGGCATCGTATACGCAGTATTTT.

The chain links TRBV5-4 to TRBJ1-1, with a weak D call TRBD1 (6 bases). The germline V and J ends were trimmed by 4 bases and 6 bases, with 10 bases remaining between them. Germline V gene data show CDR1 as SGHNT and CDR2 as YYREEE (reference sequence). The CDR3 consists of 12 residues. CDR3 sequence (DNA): TGTGCCAGCAGCCAGGGGTACGCTGAAGCTTTCTTT. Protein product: CASSQGYAEAFF.

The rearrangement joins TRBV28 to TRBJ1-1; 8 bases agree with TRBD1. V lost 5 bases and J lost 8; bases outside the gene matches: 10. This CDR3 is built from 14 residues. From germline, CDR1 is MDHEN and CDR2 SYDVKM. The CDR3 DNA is TGTGCCAGCAGTGTACAGGGGGTGTATCGCGAAGCTTTCTTT. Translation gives CASSVQGVYREAFF.

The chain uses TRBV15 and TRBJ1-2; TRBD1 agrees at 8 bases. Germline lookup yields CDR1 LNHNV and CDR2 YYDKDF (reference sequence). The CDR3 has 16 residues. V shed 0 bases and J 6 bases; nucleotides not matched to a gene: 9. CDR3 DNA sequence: TGTGCCACCAGCAGAGATCCCGTTGACAGGGGAGATGGCTACACCTTC. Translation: CATSRDPVDRGDGYTF.